One and the same sample provided the 24 T cell receptor beta chains below, sequenced in a study of blood T cell repertoires in COVID-19. The assay was immunoSEQ multiplex PCR, and TCRdb's table has in-frame clones only and misses some. The data contain fewer than 150,000 clones, around 85% of them seen just once; the ten biggest clones take up about 13%. Sequencing used peripheral blood. These receptors came from a human donor in a cohort sampled during active COVID-19.

The chain links TRBV14 to TRBJ2-2; TRBD2 might be the D (5 bases). The germline CDR1 and CDR2 sequences are SGHDN and FVKESK. The CDR3 spans 16 residues. Trimming removed 6 bases at V and 3 bases at J, with 17 bases between. In nucleotides, the CDR3 is TGTGCCAGCAGTCCACGTTCGGGGTCCTACACCGGGGAGCTGTTTTTT. Translation gives CASSPRSGSYTGELFF.

This rearrangement joins TRBV7-9 to TRBJ1-1; the D gene is possibly TRBD1 (5 bases). Germline lookup yields CDR1 SEHNR and CDR2 FQNEAQ (reference sequence). Trimming cost V 3 bases and J 7 bases, with 12 bases left between them. The CDR3 loop spans 13 amino acids. The CDR3 spells CASSFGGVDEAFF. The CDR3, as DNA: TGTGCCAGCAGCTTCGGGGGGGTTGATGAAGCTTTCTTT.

The chain employs TRBV30 and TRBJ1-2; TRBD1 agrees at 7 bases. The germline gives CDR1 GTSNPN, CDR2 SVGIG (reference sequence). The CDR3 runs to 15 residues. V lost 1 base and J lost 6; bases outside the gene matches: 11. Written as DNA, the CDR3 is TGTGCCTGGAGTGAGGGGACAGCATGGGTGGATGGCTACACCTTC. Amino acid sequence: CAWSEGTAWVDGYTF.

The chain links TRBV5-8 to TRBJ1-5; 9 bases agree with TRBD1. The CDR3 covers 18 residues. V lost 0 bases to trimming and J lost 3 bases; unmatched junction nucleotides: 10. CDR1 is SGHTS, CDR2 YDEGEE, per germline. The CDR3 protein is CASSLGFGTGQSNQPQHF. DNA of the CDR3: TGTGCCAGCAGCTTGGGGTTTGGGACAGGGCAGTCCAATCAGCCCCAGCATTTT. The variable domain in full, with the rest retrieved from reference TRBV5-8 and TRBJ1-5, is EAGVTQSPTHLIKTRGQQATLRCSPISGHTSVYWYQQALGLGLQFLLWYDEGEERNRGNFPPRFSGRQFPNYSSELNVNALELEDSALYLCASSLGFGTGQSNQPQHFGDGTRLSIL.

The rearrangement uses TRBV6-2 or TRBV6-3 and TRBJ1-2, with TRBD1 matching 8 bases. Unmatched junction bases numbered 8, after V lost 3 bases and J lost 8 bases. This CDR3 has 14 residues. Germline CDR1 and CDR2: MNHEY and SVGEGT. CDR3 in DNA: TGTGCCAGCAGTTATCAGGGGGCGACCATGGGCTACACCTTC. Its translation is CASSYQGATMGYTF.

V is TRBV2 and J is TRBJ1-5, with a weak D call TRBD1 (6 bases). The CDR3 contains 14 residues. Per the germline V gene, CDR1 is SNHLY and CDR2 is FYNNEI. Trimming took 6 bases from V and 4 from J, leaving 13 bases between them. In DNA, the CDR3 is TGTGCCAGCAGGGACGGGACACGGAATCAGCCCCAGCATTTT. Translation gives CASRDGTRNQPQHF. Supplemented by reference TRBV2 and TRBJ1-5, the full variable domain reads EPEVTQTPSHQVTQMGQEVILRCVPISNHLYFYWYRQILGQKVEFLVSFYNNEISEKSEIFDDQFSVERPDGSNFTLKIRSTKLEDSAMYFCASRDGTRNQPQHFGDGTRLSIL.

J is TRBJ1-1 and V is TRBV4-3; 8 bases are a match to TRBD1. The CDR3 extends over 14 amino acids. Germline V gives CDR1 LGHNA, CDR2 YSLEER. The V segment lost 2 bases and the J segment 6 bases; nucleotides outside the gene matches: 5. The CDR3 DNA sequence: TGCGCCAGCAGCCAAACAGGGGGGTCCGCTGAAGCTTTCTTT. Residues: CASSQTGGSAEAFF.

V gene TRBV18 combines with J gene TRBJ2-3; D is perhaps TRBD2 (7 bases). Germline CDR1 KGHSH, CDR2 LQKENI. This CDR3 comprises 16 residues. Trimming cost V 1 base and J 4 bases, with 15 bases left between them. The CDR3 sequence is CASSPQGGGASDTQYF. For the CDR3, the DNA is TGTGCCAGCTCACCACAGGGTGGGGGGGCCTCAGATACGCAGTATTTT.

This chain connects TRBV10-3 to TRBJ1-5; 7 nucleotides align to TRBD1. V lost 0 bases and J lost 1; bases outside the gene matches: 0. Germline values: CDR1 ENHRY, CDR2 SYGVKD. The CDR3 sequence is 15 residues long. Here the CDR3 reads CAISESTGSNQPQHF. The CDR3 region has the DNA TGTGCCATCAGTGAGTCGACAGGGAGCAATCAGCCCCAGCATTTT.

This clone appeared a few times. This rearrangement joins TRBV19 to TRBJ1-5; TRBD1 might be the D (5 bases). V lost 7 bases, J lost 3 bases, and 13 bases lay in between. The CDR3 consists of 14 residues. Germline assignment: CDR1 LNHDA and CDR2 SQIVND (reference sequence). CDR3 DNA: TGTGCCAGTATGGGGGGGGGTTACAATCAGCCCCAGCATTTT. Translated, it gives CASMGGGYNQPQHF.

This clone was detected only a few times. The rearrangement links TRBV6-5 to TRBJ2-2; D gene ambiguous. Germline lookup yields CDR1 MNHEY and CDR2 SVGAGI. The CDR3 is made up of 13 amino acids. The V end was cut by 6 bases, the J end by 1 base, with 6 bases between. The CDR3 protein is CASSPWNTGELFF. The CDR3 region has the DNA TGTGCCAGCAGCCCCTGGAACACCGGGGAGCTGTTTTTT.

This clone was found a few times. This rearrangement joins TRBV4-1 to TRBJ2-2; TRBD1 matches at 9 bases. Germline CDR1 and CDR2: MGHRA and YSYEKL. The trim removed 3 bases at V and 5 bases at J, leaving 10 bases unmatched. This CDR3 comprises 17 residues. CDR3 in DNA: TGCGCCAGCAGCCATTTCACCGGGACAGGGATTACCGGGGAGCTGTTTTTT. It specifies CASSHFTGTGITGELFF.

This rearrangement joins TRBV4-3 to TRBJ1-5; 7 nucleotides agree with TRBD1. In germline, CDR1 is LGHNA, CDR2 YSLEER. CDR3 size: 15 residues. With V trimmed by 4 bases and J by 5 bases, 8 bases remained unmatched. CDR3 DNA sequence: TGCGCCAGCAGCCTCTACTACAGGGGTGATCAGCCCCAGCATTTT. This codes for CASSLYYRGDQPQHF.

The chain links TRBV12-5 to TRBJ2-1; 13 bases are shared with TRBD2. The CDR3 is 19 residues long. Germline loops: CDR1 LGHNT, CDR2 FRNRAP. Germline trimming cut 6 bases from V and 0 bases from J; bases unmatched to any gene: 11. The CDR3 nucleotides are TGTGCTAGTGGCTCCCACACTAGCGGGGGGGGCAGCTCCTACAATGAGCAGTTCTTC. This translates into CASGSHTSGGGSSYNEQFF.

This clone was detected only once. The V and J genes are TRBV19 and TRBJ1-4; no definite D call. Germline lookup yields CDR1 LNHDA and CDR2 SQIVND (reference sequence). The CDR3 contains 17 residues. With 4 bases removed from V and 7 bases from J, the gap between germline ends came to 22 bases. The CDR3 loop reads CASSTLGVSYRSEKLFF. In nucleotides, the CDR3 is TGTGCCAGTAGTACCCTCGGGGTCAGTTACCGGAGTGAAAAACTGTTTTTT.

V usage is TRBV6-5 and J usage is TRBJ1-2; unclear D gene. The germline gives CDR1 MNHEY, CDR2 SVGAGI. This CDR3 contains 15 residues. V was trimmed by 6 bases and J by 2 bases, leaving 16 bases between them. CDR3 residues: CASRLFRTGNYGYTF. In DNA, the CDR3 is TGTGCCAGCAGACTCTTCCGGACTGGCAACTATGGCTACACCTTC.

CDR3 sequence: CASSYIESGANVLTF. The CDR3 coding sequence is TGTGCCAGCAGTTACATCGAGTCTGGGGCCAACGTCCTGACTTTC. This sequence joins TRBV6-2 or TRBV6-3 and TRBJ2-6; no clear D gene. Germline assignment: CDR1 MNHEY and CDR2 SVGEGT. This CDR3 is built from 15 residues. V gave up 2 bases and J gave up 1 base, with 6 bases separating them.

This sequence joins TRBV5-5 and TRBJ1-4, with a weak D call TRBD1 (6 bases). Germline V lookup: CDR1 SGHKS, CDR2 YYEKEE (reference sequence). CDR3 length: 15 amino acids. V gave up 4 bases and J gave up 8 bases, with 18 bases separating them. CDR3 coding DNA: TGTGCCAGCAGCACCCGTGGGGGCTGGGGGGAAAAACTGTTTTTT. Its translation is CASSTRGGWGEKLFF.

This chain connects TRBV7-6 to TRBJ2-1; 7 nucleotides agree with TRBD1. V gave up 1 base and J gave up 10 bases; unmatched junction bases: 4. The CDR3 runs 13 residues. Per germline, CDR1 SGHVS and CDR2 FNYEAQ. CDR3 amino acids: CASSLDEGQEQFF. For the CDR3, the DNA is TGTGCCAGCAGCTTAGACGAGGGACAGGAGCAGTTCTTC.

The chain joins TRBV28 to TRBJ2-3; TRBD2 agrees at 13 bases. Germline CDR1 is MDHEN and CDR2 is SYDVKM. This CDR3 is built from 16 residues. The trim removed 5 bases at V and 5 bases at J, leaving 7 bases unmatched. CDR3 in amino acids: CASSATSGGAIDTQYF. The CDR3 nucleotides read TGTGCCAGCAGTGCCACTAGCGGGGGGGCCATAGATACGCAGTATTTT.

The chain employs TRBV9 and TRBJ2-1; the match to TRBD2 covers 13 bases. The ends lost 3 bases at V and 12 bases at J; junction bases unmatched: 15. CDR1 is SGDLS and CDR2 is YYNGEE in the germline V gene. The CDR3 contains 17 residues. The CDR3 sequence: CASSAYQGLAGALSQFF. CDR3 DNA: TGTGCCAGCAGCGCCTACCAAGGACTAGCGGGGGCCCTGTCGCAGTTCTTC.

V usage is TRBV5-5 and J usage is TRBJ1-2; D unresolved. CDR3 length: 14 residues. Between the trimmed V and J ends, which lost 0 bases and 2 bases, there was a span of 8 bases. Looked up from germline, CDR1 is SGHKS and CDR2 is YYEKEE (reference sequence). DNA for the CDR3: TGTGCCAGCAGCTTGGAACCGGGGAACTATGGCTACACCTTC. It translates to CASSLEPGNYGYTF.

V and J are TRBV6-6 and TRBJ2-3; 13 nucleotides match TRBD2. The CDR3 contains 16 residues. Germline CDR1 reads MNHNY; CDR2 reads SVGAGI (reference sequence). Germline trimming cut 5 bases from V and 5 bases from J; bases unmatched to any gene: 7. The CDR3 sequence is CASSRTSGGAIDTQYF. In nucleotides, the CDR3 is TGTGCCAGCAGTCGAACTAGCGGGGGGGCTATAGATACGCAGTATTTT.

CDR3 sequence (DNA): TGCGCCAGCGGTAGGAACACTGAAGCTTTCTTT. Translation: CASGRNTEAFF. The rearrangement uses TRBV10-2 and TRBJ1-1; D gene ambiguous. The V gene lost 8 bases and the J gene lost 1 base, with 5 bases spanning the gap. CDR1 is WSHSY, CDR2 SAAADI, per germline. The CDR3 covers 11 residues.